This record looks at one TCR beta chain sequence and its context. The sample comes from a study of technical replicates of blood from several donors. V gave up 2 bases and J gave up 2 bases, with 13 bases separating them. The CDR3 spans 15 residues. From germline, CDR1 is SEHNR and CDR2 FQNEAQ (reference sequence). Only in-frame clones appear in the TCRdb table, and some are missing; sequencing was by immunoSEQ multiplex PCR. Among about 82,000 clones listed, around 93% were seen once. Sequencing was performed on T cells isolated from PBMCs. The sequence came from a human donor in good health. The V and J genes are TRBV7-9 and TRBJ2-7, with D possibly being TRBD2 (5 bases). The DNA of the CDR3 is TGTGCCAGCAGCTTACCGGACGGGGTCACCTACGAGCAGTACTTC. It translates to CASSLPDGVTYEQYF.